This TCR beta chain was identified in a study of blood T cells in healthy people across ages. The authors isolated at least 6 million PBMCs per sample. The CDR3 length is 14 residues. J gave up 0 bases and V 3 bases, and 1 base lay outside the gene matches. The V gene's germline CDR1 is DFQATT and CDR2 SNEGSKA (reference sequence). Together with a sample-barcoded 5' primer, a J-beta primer mix was included in a second PCR lasting about 6 to 11 cycles. TCRdb used MiXCR to reprocess the 5' RACE reads, holding one entry per CDR3 protein. This sample has more than 800,000 distinct CDR3 sequences, with roughly 26% found just once. This clonotype came up many times.

The sample consisted of blood. This sequence originates from a woman older than 75 in good health. The rearrangement uses TRBV20-1 and TRBJ2-1; 8 positions match TRBD2. The CDR3 is CSASGGASYNEQFF. CDR3 bases: TGCAGTGCTAGCGGGGGGGCCTCCTACAATGAGCAGTTCTTC.